This T cell receptor beta chain was profiled in a study of T cell responses to AZD1222 COVID-19 vaccine. This table comes from immunoSEQ multiplex PCR, and its TCRdb copy is limited to in-frame clones, with some not included. The sample has over 120,000 clones; approximately 92% are singletons. Combined were second doses at about 4 or about 12 weeks. Regarding the study as a whole: Mostly white British, mostly female donors; authors suggested clonal diversity may be underestimated. Rises in breadth and depth of Spike-specific TCRs came after two AZD1222 doses.

The CDR3 contains 15 residues. With 3 bases clipped from V and 1 base from J, the junction kept 3 bases outside the gene matches. Germline V gives CDR1 SGHRS, CDR2 YFSETQ. With regard to this clone: Its antigen remains unknown.

This receptor was taken from an adult who received the AZD1222 COVID-19 vaccine. This chain connects TRBV5-1 to TRBJ1-4; 7 bases are shared with TRBD1. The sequences come from peripheral blood, collected 28 days after the second AZD1222 dose. The CDR3 DNA reads TGCGCCAGCAGCTCTACAGGGGTAACTAATGAAAAACTGTTTTTT. Translating it yields CASSSTGVTNEKLFF.